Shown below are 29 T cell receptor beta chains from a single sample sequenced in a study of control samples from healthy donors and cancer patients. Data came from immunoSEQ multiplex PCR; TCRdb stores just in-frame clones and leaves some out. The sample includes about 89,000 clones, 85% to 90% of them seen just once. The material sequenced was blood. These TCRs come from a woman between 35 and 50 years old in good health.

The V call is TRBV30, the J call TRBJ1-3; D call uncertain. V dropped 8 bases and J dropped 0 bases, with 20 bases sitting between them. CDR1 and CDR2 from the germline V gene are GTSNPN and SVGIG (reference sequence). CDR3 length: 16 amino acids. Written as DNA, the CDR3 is TGTGCCACACGGATTTTACCTGGGAGCTCTGGAAACACCATATATTTT. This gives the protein CATRILPGSSGNTIYF.

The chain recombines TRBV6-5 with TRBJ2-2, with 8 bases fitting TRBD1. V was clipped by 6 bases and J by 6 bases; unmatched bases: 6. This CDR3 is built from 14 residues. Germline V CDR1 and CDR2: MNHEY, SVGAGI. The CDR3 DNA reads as TGTGCCAGCAGCCTTCCAGGGGGCCCCGGGGAGCTGTTTTTT. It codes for CASSLPGGPGELFF.

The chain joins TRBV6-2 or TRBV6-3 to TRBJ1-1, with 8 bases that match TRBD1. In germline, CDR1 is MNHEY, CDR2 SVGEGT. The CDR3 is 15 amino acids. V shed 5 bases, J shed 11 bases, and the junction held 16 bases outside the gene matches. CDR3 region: CASSTNTYRGYGAFF. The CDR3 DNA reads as TGTGCCAGCAGTACGAATACTTACAGGGGGTACGGGGCTTTCTTT.

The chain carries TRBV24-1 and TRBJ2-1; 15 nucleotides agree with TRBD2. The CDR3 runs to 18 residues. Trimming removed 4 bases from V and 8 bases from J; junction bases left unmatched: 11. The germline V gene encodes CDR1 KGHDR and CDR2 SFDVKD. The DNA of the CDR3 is TGTGCCACCAGTGACCGCGGACTAGCGGGGGGGGCTTCGGATGAGCAGTTCTTC. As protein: CATSDRGLAGGASDEQFF.

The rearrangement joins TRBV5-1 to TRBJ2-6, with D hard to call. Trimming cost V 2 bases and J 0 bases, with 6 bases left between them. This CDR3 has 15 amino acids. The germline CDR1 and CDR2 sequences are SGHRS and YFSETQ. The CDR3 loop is CASSFQASGANVLTF. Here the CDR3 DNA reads TGCGCCAGCAGCTTCCAAGCCTCTGGGGCCAACGTCCTGACTTTC.

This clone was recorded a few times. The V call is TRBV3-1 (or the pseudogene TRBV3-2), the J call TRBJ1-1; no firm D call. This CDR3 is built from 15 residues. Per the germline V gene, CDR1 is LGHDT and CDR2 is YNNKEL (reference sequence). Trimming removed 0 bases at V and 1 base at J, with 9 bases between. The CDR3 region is CASSQDWQGNTEAFF. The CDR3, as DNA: TGTGCCAGCAGCCAAGATTGGCAAGGGAACACTGAAGCTTTCTTT.

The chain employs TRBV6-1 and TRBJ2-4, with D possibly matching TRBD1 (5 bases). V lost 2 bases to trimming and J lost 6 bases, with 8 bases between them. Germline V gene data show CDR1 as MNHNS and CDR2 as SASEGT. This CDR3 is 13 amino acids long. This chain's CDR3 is CASSETQGNIQYF. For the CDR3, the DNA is TGTGCCAGCAGTGAAACCCAGGGAAACATTCAGTACTTC.

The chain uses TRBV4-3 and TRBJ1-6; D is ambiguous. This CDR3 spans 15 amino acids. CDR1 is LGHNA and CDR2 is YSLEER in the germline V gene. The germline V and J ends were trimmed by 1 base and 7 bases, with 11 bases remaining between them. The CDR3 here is CASSQGRAKNSPLHF. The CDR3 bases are TGCGCCAGCAGCCAAGGACGGGCTAAAAATTCACCCCTCCACTTT.

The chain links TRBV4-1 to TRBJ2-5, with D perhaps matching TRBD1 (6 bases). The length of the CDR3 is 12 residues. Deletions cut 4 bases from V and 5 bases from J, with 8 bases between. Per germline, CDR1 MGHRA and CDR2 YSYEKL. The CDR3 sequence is CASSLRGETQYF. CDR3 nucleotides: TGCGCCAGCAGCCTGAGGGGGGAGACCCAGTACTTC.

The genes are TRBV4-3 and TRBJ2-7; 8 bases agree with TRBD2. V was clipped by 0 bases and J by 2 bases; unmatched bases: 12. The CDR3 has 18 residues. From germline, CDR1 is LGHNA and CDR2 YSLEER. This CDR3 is CASSQEPMRAGATYEQYF. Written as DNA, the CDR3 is TGCGCCAGCAGCCAAGAGCCTATGCGAGCGGGGGCCACCTACGAGCAGTACTTC.

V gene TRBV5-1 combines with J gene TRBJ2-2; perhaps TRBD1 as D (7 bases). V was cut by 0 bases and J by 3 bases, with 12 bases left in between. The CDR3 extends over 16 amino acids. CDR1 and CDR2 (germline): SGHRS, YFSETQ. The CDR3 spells CASSLGQGGYTGELFF. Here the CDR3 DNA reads TGCGCCAGCAGCTTGGGACAGGGAGGTTACACCGGGGAGCTGTTTTTT.

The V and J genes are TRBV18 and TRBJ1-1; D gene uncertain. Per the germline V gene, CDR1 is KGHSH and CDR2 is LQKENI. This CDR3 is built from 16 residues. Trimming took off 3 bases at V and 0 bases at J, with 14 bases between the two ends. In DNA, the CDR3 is TGTGCCAGCTCACCTCAGGTCGTAACTCTGAACACTGAAGCTTTCTTT. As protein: CASSPQVVTLNTEAFF.

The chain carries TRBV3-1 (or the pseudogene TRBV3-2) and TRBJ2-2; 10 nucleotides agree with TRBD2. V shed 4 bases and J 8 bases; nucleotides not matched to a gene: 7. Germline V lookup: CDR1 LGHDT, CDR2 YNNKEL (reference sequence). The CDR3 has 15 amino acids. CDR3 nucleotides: TGTGCCAGCAGCCCTCTAGCGGGGGTGGCGGGGGAGCTGTTTTTT. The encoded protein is CASSPLAGVAGELFF.

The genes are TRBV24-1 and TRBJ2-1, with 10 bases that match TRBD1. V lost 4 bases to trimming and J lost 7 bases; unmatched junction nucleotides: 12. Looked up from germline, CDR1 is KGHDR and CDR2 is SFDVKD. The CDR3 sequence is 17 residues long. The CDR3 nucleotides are TGTGCCACCAGTGACCCGATTTCCGGGACAGGGGTGAATGAGCAGTTCTTC. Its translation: CATSDPISGTGVNEQFF.

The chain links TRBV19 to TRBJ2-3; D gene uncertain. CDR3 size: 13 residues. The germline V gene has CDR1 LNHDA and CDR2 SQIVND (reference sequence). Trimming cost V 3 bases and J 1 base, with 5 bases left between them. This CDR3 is CASSIRGTDTQYF. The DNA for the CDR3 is TGTGCCAGTAGTATTCGGGGCACAGATACGCAGTATTTT.

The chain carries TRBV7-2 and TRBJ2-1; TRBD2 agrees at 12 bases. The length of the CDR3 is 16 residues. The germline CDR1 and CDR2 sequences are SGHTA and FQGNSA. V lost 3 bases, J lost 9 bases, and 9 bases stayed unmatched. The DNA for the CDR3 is TGTGCCAGCAGCTTGGGTCCTAGCGGGGGGGCCGCTGAGCAGTTCTTC. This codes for CASSLGPSGGAAEQFF.

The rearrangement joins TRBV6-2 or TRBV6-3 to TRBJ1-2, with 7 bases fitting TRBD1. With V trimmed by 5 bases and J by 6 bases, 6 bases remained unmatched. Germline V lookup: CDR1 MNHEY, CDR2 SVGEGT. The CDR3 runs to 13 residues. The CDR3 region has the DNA TGTGCCAGCAGTGGACAGGCCCCTAATGGCTACACCTTC. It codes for CASSGQAPNGYTF.

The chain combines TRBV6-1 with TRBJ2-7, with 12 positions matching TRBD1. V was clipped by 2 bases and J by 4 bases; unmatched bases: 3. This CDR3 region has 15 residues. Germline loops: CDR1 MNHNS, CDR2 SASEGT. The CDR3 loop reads CASSEWGQGAYEQYF. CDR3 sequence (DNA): TGTGCCAGCAGTGAATGGGGACAGGGGGCGTACGAGCAGTACTTC.

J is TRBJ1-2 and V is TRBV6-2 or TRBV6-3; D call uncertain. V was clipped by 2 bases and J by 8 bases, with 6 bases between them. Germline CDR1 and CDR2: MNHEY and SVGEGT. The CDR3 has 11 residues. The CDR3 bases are TGTGCCAGCAGTTACAGGGTGGGCTACACCTTC. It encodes CASSYRVGYTF.

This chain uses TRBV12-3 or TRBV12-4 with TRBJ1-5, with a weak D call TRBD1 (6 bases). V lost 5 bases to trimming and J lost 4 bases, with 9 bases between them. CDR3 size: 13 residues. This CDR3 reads CASSQTGNQPQHF. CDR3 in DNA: TGTGCCAGCAGTCAAACAGGGAATCAGCCCCAGCATTTT.

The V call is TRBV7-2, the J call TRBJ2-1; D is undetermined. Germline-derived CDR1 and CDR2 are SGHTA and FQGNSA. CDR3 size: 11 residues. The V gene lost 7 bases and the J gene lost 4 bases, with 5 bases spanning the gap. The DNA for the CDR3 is TGTGCCAGCACCGAGTACAATGAGCAGTTCTTC. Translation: CASTEYNEQFF.

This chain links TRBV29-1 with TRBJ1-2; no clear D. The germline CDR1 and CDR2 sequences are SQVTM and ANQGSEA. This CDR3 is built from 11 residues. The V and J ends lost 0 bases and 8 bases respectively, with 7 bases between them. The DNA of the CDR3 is TGCAGCGTTGAAGAGGGCAAAGGCTACACCTTC. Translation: CSVEEGKGYTF.

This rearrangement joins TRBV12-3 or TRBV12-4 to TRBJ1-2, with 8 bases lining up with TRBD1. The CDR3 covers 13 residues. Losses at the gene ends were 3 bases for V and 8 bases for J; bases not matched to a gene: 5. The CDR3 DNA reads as TGTGCCAGCAGTTTCCAGGGGGCGGGCGGCTACACCTTC. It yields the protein CASSFQGAGGYTF.

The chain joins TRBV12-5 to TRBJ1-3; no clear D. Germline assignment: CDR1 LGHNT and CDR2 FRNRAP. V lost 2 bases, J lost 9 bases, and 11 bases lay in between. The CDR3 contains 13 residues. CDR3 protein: CASGLSTEGTIYF. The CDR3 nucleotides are TGTGCTAGTGGTTTGTCGACGGAGGGCACCATATATTTT.

The CDR3 spells CASSMWQGARPQHF. In DNA, the CDR3 is TGTGCCAGTAGTATGTGGCAGGGGGCCCGGCCCCAGCATTTT. The J gene is TRBJ1-5, the V gene TRBV19; TRBD1 matches 8 bases. V was pared by 3 bases and J by 9 bases, with 7 bases of the junction left unmatched. Germline V gives CDR1 LNHDA, CDR2 SQIVND (reference sequence). The CDR3 extends over 14 amino acids.

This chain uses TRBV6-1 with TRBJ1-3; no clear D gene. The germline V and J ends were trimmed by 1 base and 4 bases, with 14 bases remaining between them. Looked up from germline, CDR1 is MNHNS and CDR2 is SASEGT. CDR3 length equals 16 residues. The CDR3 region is CASSEVYGGLGNTIYF. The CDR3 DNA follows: TGTGCCAGCAGTGAAGTGTACGGAGGGTTGGGAAACACCATATATTTT.

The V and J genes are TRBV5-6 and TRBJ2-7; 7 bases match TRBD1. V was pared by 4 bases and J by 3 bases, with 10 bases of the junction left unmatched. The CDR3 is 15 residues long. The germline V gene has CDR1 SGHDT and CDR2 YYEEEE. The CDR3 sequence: CASSPRRHRGYEQYF. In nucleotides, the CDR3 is TGTGCCAGCAGCCCGAGGCGGCACAGGGGCTACGAGCAGTACTTC.

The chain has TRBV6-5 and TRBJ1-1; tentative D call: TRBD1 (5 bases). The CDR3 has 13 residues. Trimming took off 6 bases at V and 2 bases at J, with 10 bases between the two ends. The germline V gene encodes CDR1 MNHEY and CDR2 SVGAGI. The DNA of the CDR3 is TGTGCCAGCAGCCCGGGGGACAACACTGAAGCTTTCTTT. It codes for CASSPGDNTEAFF.

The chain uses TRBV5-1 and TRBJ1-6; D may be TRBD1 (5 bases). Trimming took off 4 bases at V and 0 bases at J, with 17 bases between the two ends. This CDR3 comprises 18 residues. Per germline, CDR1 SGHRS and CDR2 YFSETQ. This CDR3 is CASSRRDAADSYNSPLHF. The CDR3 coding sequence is TGCGCCAGCAGCCGCCGGGACGCCGCCGACTCCTATAATTCACCCCTCCACTTT.